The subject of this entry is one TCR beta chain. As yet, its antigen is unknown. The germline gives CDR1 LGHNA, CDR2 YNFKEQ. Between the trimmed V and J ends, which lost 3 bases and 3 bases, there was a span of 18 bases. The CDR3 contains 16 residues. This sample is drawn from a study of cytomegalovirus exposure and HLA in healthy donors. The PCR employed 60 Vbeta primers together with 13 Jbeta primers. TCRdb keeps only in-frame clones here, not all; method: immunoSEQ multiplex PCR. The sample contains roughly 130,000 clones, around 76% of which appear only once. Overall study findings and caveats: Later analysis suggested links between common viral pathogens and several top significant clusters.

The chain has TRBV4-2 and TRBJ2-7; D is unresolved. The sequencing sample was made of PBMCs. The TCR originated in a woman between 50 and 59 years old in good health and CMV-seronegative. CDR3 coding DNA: TGTGCCAGCAGCCACCTCTCAGGCACCCAAATCTACGAGCAGTACTTC. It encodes CASSHLSGTQIYEQYF.